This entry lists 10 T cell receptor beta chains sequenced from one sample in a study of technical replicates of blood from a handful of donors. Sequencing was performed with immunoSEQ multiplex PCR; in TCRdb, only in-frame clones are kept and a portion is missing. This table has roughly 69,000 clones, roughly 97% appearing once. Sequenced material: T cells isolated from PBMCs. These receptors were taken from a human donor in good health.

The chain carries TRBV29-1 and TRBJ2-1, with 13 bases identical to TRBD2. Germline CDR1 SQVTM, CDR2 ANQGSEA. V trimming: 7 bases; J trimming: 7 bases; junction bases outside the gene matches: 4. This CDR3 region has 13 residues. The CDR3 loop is CSERLAGGNEQFF. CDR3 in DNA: TGCAGCGAGCGACTAGCGGGAGGAAATGAGCAGTTCTTC.

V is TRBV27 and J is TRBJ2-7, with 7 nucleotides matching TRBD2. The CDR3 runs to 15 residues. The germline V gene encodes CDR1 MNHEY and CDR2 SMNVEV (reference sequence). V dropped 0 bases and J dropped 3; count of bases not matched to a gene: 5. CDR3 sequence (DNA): TGTGCCAGCAGTTTATCGGCTAGCGGCATCTACGAGCAGTACTTC. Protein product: CASSLSASGIYEQYF.

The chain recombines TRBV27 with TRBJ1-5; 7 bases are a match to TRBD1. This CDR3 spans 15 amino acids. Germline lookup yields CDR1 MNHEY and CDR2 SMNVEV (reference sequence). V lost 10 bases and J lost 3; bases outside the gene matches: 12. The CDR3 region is CATSRGGVFNQPQHF. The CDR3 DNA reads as TGTGCCACCTCGCGAGGGGGCGTCTTCAATCAGCCCCAGCATTTT.

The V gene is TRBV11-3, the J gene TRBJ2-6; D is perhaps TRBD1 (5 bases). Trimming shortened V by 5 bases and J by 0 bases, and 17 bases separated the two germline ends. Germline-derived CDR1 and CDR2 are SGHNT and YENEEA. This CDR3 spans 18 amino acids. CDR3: CASSARDELLSGANVLTF. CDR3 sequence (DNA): TGTGCCAGCAGCGCCAGGGATGAACTACTCTCTGGGGCCAACGTCCTGACTTTC.

CDR3 sequence (DNA): TGTGCCAGCAGCTTAACCGGGACAGAAGCTTTCTTT. Its translation is CASSLTGTEAFF. The chain recombines TRBV5-4 with TRBJ1-1; a weak D match, TRBD1 (6 bases). The CDR3 runs to 12 residues. V was pared by 2 bases and J by 8 bases, with 10 bases between. CDR1 is SGHNT and CDR2 is YYREEE in the germline V gene (reference sequence).

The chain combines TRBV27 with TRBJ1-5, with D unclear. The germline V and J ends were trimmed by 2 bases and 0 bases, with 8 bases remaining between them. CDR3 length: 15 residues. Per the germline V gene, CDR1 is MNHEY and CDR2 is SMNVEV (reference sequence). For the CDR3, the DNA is TGTGCCAGCAGTTTACGGTTCATTAGCAATCAGCCCCAGCATTTT. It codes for CASSLRFISNQPQHF.

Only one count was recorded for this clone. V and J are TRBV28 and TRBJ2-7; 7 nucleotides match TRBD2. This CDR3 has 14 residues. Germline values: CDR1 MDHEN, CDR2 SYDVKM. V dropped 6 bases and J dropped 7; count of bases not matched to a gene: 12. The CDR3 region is CASRIGGTSGEQYF. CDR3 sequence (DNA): TGTGCCAGCAGAATCGGGGGGACTTCGGGGGAGCAGTACTTC.

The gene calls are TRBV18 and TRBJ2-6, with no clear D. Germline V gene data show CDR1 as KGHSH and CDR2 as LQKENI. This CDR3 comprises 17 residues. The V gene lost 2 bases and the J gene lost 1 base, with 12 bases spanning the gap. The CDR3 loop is CASSPSLQLSGANVLTF. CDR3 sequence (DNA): TGTGCCAGCTCACCATCGTTACAGCTATCTGGGGCCAACGTCCTGACTTTC.

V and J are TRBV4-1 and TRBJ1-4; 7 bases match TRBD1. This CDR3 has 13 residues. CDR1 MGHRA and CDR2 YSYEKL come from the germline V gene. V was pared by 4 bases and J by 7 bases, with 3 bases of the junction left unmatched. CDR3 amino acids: CASSRRQGEKLFF. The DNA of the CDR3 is TGCGCCAGCAGCCGACGACAGGGTGAAAAACTGTTTTTT.

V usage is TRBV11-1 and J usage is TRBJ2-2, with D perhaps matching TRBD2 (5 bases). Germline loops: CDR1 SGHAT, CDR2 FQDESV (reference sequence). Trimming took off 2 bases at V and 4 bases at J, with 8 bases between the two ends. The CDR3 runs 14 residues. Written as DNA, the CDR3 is TGTGCCAGCAGCTTAATGGAGGTCACCGGGGAGCTGTTTTTT. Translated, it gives CASSLMEVTGELFF.